These T cell receptor beta chains were read from a single sample in a study of blood T cell repertoires in COVID-19. Sequencing used immunoSEQ multiplex PCR; TCRdb keeps in-frame clones, though not all of them. Found here are about 230,000 clones, approximately 87% of them singletons; the top ten hold 2.6%. The sequenced sample was peripheral blood. The origin of the receptors is a woman in her 70s with active or convalescent COVID-19. Each CDR3 is given with its conserved first and last residue. Fields, in order: CDR3 protein, CDR3 DNA, J gene, V gene, clone size, D gene. The D gene is left open where the match is weak. Only some rows state a clone size, as once, few, many or a class for expanded clones.

CASSRDREYGYTF,TGTGCCAGCTCACGGGACAGGGAATATGGCTACACCTTC,TRBJ1-2,TRBV18,.,TRBD1
CASSTGGQETQYF,TGCGCCAGCTCCACGGGGGGGCAAGAGACCCAGTACTTC,TRBJ2-5,TRBV5-1,.,TRBD2
CASSLQVEYEQYF,TGCGCCAGCAGCTTACAGGTAGAATACGAGCAGTACTTC,TRBJ2-7,TRBV5-1,.,.
CASKGSNEKLFF,TGTGCCAGCAAAGGGAGTAATGAAAAACTGTTTTTT,TRBJ1-4,TRBV28,.,.
CASSSGLRQQTDTQYF,TGTGCCAGCAGCTCGGGACTCCGACAGCAGACAGATACGCAGTATTTT,TRBJ2-3,TRBV7-3,few,.
CASSLEGEGPLHF,TGTGCCAGCAGCTTAGAGGGGGAGGGACCCCTCCACTTT,TRBJ1-6,TRBV7-9,.,.
CASSGRQGEQYF,TGTGCCAGCAGCGGAAGACAGGGGGAGCAGTACTTC,TRBJ2-7,TRBV7-2,.,TRBD1
CASTSRTGGPGNEQFF,TGCGCCAGCACCTCGAGGACGGGGGGCCCTGGGAATGAGCAGTTCTTC,TRBJ2-1,TRBV5-1,.,.
CASSLAETQYF,TGTGCCAGCAGCTTGGCTGAGACCCAGTACTTC,TRBJ2-5,TRBV7-6,.,.
CASSWGGSSGNTIYF,TGTGCCAGCAGCTGGGGGGGAAGTTCCGGAAACACCATATATTTT,TRBJ1-3,TRBV5-4,few,.
CASSIDVGSLYEQYF,TGCGCCAGCAGCATAGACGTCGGGAGTCTTTACGAGCAGTACTTC,TRBJ2-7,TRBV5-1,.,.
CSVRQGDNQPQHF,TGCAGCGTTCGGCAGGGCGACAATCAGCCCCAGCATTTT,TRBJ1-5,TRBV29-1,.,.
CASSASTALNEKLFF,TGTGCCAGCAGCGCGTCGACAGCCCTTAATGAAAAACTGTTTTTT,TRBJ1-4,TRBV9,.,.
CASSNKRTSGWDTQYF,TGCGCCAGCAGTAACAAACGGACTAGCGGGTGGGATACGCAGTATTTT,TRBJ2-3,TRBV5-1,.,TRBD2
CASSRQVMNTEAFF,TGCGCCAGCAGCCGACAGGTTATGAACACTGAAGCTTTCTTT,TRBJ1-1,TRBV4-1,.,.
CASNLAGLGEQFF,TGTGCCAGTAACCTAGCGGGATTGGGTGAGCAGTTCTTC,TRBJ2-1,TRBV19,.,TRBD2
CASSNGGTPNYGYTF,TGTGCCAGCAGCAACGGGGGGACGCCGAACTATGGCTACACCTTC,TRBJ1-2,TRBV27,once,.
CASSDRADTQYF,TGTGCCAGCAGCGACAGGGCAGATACGCAGTATTTT,TRBJ2-3,TRBV2,.,TRBD1
CASSYSSIGMRDEAFF,TGTGCCAGCAGTTACTCGTCGATTGGTATGAGGGATGAAGCTTTCTTT,TRBJ1-1,TRBV6-5,.,.
CASSLGGRANTEAFF,TGTGCCAGCAGTTTAGGAGGGAGGGCGAACACTGAAGCTTTCTTT,TRBJ1-1,TRBV28,few,.
CASSYQFEGEAFF,TGTGCCAGCAGTTACCAATTTGAGGGTGAAGCTTTCTTT,TRBJ1-1,TRBV6-2/TRBV6-3,once,.
CATQIQGLADNEQFF,TGCGCCACCCAGATACAGGGACTAGCGGACAATGAGCAGTTCTTC,TRBJ2-1,TRBV5-1,.,TRBD2
CASSPWTSGGNEQFF,TGTGCCAGCAGCCCCTGGACTAGCGGAGGCAATGAGCAGTTCTTC,TRBJ2-1,TRBV5-6,few,TRBD2
CASSPLGQGTDTQYF,TGCGCCAGCAGTCCACTGGGACAGGGAACAGATACGCAGTATTTT,TRBJ2-3,TRBV10-1,.,TRBD1
CAWSASGSYEQYF,TGTGCCTGGAGTGCTAGCGGGTCCTACGAGCAGTACTTC,TRBJ2-7,TRBV30,few,TRBD2
CASTLAGAYEQYF,TGTGCCAGCACCCTCGCCGGGGCCTACGAGCAGTACTTC,TRBJ2-7,TRBV7-9,many,.
CASSWGTEDTQYF,TGTGCCAGCAGTTGGGGGACAGAAGATACGCAGTATTTT,TRBJ2-3,TRBV12-3/TRBV12-4,.,TRBD1
CASSPNREYEAFF,TGTGCCAGCTCACCGAACAGGGAGTATGAAGCTTTCTTT,TRBJ1-1,TRBV18,.,.
CASSLYGAGGYTF,TGCGCCAGCAGCTTGTATGGGGCAGGTGGCTACACCTTC,TRBJ1-2,TRBV5-1,once,.
CATQSVAGEGNEQFF,TGTGCCACCCAATCGGTGGCAGGGGAAGGCAATGAGCAGTTCTTC,TRBJ2-1,TRBV24-1,few,.
CATSRDSTSRDEQFF,TGTGCCACCAGCAGAGATTCGACTAGCAGAGATGAGCAGTTCTTC,TRBJ2-1,TRBV15,.,TRBD2
CASSSYRGTEAFF,TGTGCCAGCAGCTCATACAGGGGCACTGAAGCTTTCTTT,TRBJ1-1,TRBV7-3,.,TRBD1
CSGGTVLYGYTF,TGCAGCGGGGGGACAGTCCTCTATGGCTACACCTTC,TRBJ1-2,TRBV29-1,.,TRBD1
CASSVNSYYEQYF,TGTGCCAGCAGCGTGAATAGCTACTACGAGCAGTACTTC,TRBJ2-7,TRBV5-4,.,.
CASSLWGSPGELFF,TGTGCCAGCAGTTTATGGGGCTCCCCCGGGGAGCTGTTTTTT,TRBJ2-2,TRBV27,few,.
CASSTQREAPYNEQFF,TGTGCCAGCAGTACCCAGCGGGAGGCCCCCTACAATGAGCAGTTCTTC,TRBJ2-1,TRBV11-2,.,TRBD2
CASSFQTGLAKNIQYF,TGTGCCAGCAGCTTCCAGACAGGGTTGGCCAAAAACATTCAGTACTTC,TRBJ2-4,TRBV7-2,.,TRBD1
CASSQGGPGGYGYTF,TGTGCCAGCAGCCAAGGAGGGCCCGGGGGCTATGGCTACACCTTC,TRBJ1-2,TRBV3-1/TRBV3-2,.,.
CASQRNRDRNEKLFF,TGTGCCAGCCAGAGAAACAGGGACCGAAATGAAAAACTGTTTTTT,TRBJ1-4,TRBV28,.,.
CAISESTSGGTYNEQFF,TGTGCCATCAGTGAGTCGACTAGCGGAGGGACCTACAATGAGCAGTTCTTC,TRBJ2-1,TRBV10-3,.,TRBD2
CASSPPGLPTGNTF,TGTGCCAGCAGCCCCCCGGGACTCCCCACCGGCAACACCTTC,TRBJ1-2,TRBV3-1/TRBV3-2,.,.
CASSQDQGPVGQSSSGANVLTF,TGCGCCAGCAGCCAAGATCAGGGGCCGGTGGGACAGTCCTCCTCTGGGGCCAACGTCCTGACTTTC,TRBJ2-6,TRBV4-3,.,TRBD1
CASSPAGGGETQYF,TGTGCCAGCAGCCCAGCGGGGGGAGGAGAGACCCAGTACTTC,TRBJ2-5,TRBV7-3,.,TRBD2
CASSLPGTGRYEQYF,TGTGCCAGCAGCCTCCCAGGGACAGGACGCTACGAGCAGTACTTC,TRBJ2-7,TRBV5-8,.,TRBD1
CASSLQGVGYTF,TGTGCCAGCAGTTTACAGGGGGTGGGCTACACCTTC,TRBJ1-2,TRBV12-3/TRBV12-4,.,TRBD1
CASSLQGAGTDTQYF,TGTGCCAGCAGCTTGCAGGGGGCAGGCACAGATACGCAGTATTTT,TRBJ2-3,TRBV11-3,.,TRBD1
CAWSVQNRAVLTF,TGTGCCTGGAGTGTACAAAACAGGGCCGTCCTGACTTTC,TRBJ2-6,TRBV30,once,.
CASSAVDTQYF,TGTGCCAGCAGCGCGGTTGATACGCAGTATTTT,TRBJ2-3,TRBV5-8,.,.
CASSWTGRRNQPQHF,TGTGCCAGCAGTTGGACAGGTAGGCGCAATCAGCCCCAGCATTTT,TRBJ1-5,TRBV28,.,TRBD1
CASSLGGDSPLHF,TGTGCCAGCAGTTTAGGGGGCGATTCACCCCTCCACTTT,TRBJ1-6,TRBV12-3/TRBV12-4,.,.
CAISESVQSLNYGYTF,TGTGCCATCAGTGAGTCAGTACAGAGTCTTAACTATGGCTACACCTTC,TRBJ1-2,TRBV10-3,.,.
CASSRGTPAYNEQFF,TGTGCCAGCAGCCGGGGGACACCGGCCTACAATGAGCAGTTCTTC,TRBJ2-1,TRBV14,.,.
CASSSTRSGAGTDTQYF,TGTGCCAGTAGTTCTACGAGGAGCGGGGCTGGCACAGATACGCAGTATTTT,TRBJ2-3,TRBV19,.,TRBD2